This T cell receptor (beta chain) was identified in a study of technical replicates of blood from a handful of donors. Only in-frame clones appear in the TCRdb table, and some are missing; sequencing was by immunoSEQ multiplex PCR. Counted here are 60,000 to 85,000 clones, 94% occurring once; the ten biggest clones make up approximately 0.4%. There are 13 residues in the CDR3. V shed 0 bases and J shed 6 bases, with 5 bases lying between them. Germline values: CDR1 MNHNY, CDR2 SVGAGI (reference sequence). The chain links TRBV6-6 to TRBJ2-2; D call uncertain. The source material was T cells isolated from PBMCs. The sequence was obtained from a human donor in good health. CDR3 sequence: CASSYSSAGELFF. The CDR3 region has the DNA TGTGCCAGCAGTTACTCGAGTGCCGGGGAGCTGTTTTTT.